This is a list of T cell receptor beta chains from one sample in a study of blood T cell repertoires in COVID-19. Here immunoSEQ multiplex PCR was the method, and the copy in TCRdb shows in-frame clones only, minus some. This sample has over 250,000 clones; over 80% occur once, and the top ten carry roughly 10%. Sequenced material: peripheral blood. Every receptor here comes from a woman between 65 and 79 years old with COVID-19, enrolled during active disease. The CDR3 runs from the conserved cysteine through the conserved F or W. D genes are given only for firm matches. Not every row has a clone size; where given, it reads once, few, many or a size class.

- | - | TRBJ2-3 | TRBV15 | TGTGCCACCAGCTCACACCACAGGATAAAAGATACGCAGTATTTT | CATSSHHRIKDTQYF
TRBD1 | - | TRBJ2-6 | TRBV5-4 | TGTGCCAGCAGCTCAGGACAGGCCCGCGGCGTCCTGACTTTC | CASSSGQARGVLTF
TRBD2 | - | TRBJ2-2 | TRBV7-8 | TGTGCCAGCAGCTTAGCGTGGACTAGCGGGATGAACACCGGGGAGCTGTTTTTT | CASSLAWTSGMNTGELFF
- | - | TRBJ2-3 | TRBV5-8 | TGTGCCAGCAGCAAGCAGGGGTTAGATACGCAGTATTTT | CASSKQGLDTQYF
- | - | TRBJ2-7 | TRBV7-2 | TGTGCCAGCAGCTTGGACAGCTCCTACGAGCAGTACTTC | CASSLDSSYEQYF
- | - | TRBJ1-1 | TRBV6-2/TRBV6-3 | TGTGCCAGCAGCCCTACAGGGAACACTGAAGCTTTCTTT | CASSPTGNTEAFF
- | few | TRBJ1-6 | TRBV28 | TGTGCCAGCAGTTCAGAGGGAGGATATTCACCCCTCCACTTT | CASSSEGGYSPLHF
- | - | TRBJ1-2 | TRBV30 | TGTGCCTCCGGCGGGTACAGGGATGGGGCTAACTATGGCTACACCTTC | CASGGYRDGANYGYTF
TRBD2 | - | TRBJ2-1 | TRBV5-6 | TGTGCCAGCAGCTTGGAGGCGACTAGCATTGAGCAGTTCTTC | CASSLEATSIEQFF
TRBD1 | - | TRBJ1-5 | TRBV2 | TGTGCCAGCAGTGCAGGGGGCGGGGGTCAGCCCCAGCATTTT | CASSAGGGGQPQHF
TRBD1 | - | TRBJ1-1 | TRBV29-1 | TGCAGCTATACAGGGGCCGCCGACACTGAAGCTTTCTTT | CSYTGAADTEAFF